A selection of T cell receptor beta chains follows, all from one sample in a study of tumor-infiltrating lymphocytes in primary liver carcinoma. TCRdb independently ran MiXCR on the multiplex PCR reads; one entry per CDR3 protein. The sample has tens of thousands of distinct CDR3 sequences, 79% seen once. Material for sequencing was liver tumor tissue from sampling region 4. Source of these receptors: a woman aged 25 to 39 with primary liver carcinoma and hepatitis B virus infection. Each CDR3 is given without its conserved first and last residue. The size of a clone is reported for some rows only, either as once, few or many, or as a class for expanded clones.

cdr3_length: 14; clone_size: .; j_call: TRBJ2-1; v_call: TRBV5-1; cdr3_aa: ASSPLGISYFNVQF
cdr3_length: 11; clone_size: .; j_call: TRBJ2-2; v_call: TRBV29-1; cdr3_aa: SAGRQDTGELF
cdr3_length: 10; clone_size: .; j_call: TRBJ2-7; v_call: TRBV29-1; cdr3_aa: SIESSGDEQY
cdr3_length: 14; clone_size: .; j_call: TRBJ2-1; v_call: TRBV4-3; cdr3_aa: SSSQDAGSSYNEQF
cdr3_length: 13; clone_size: .; j_call: TRBJ2-5; v_call: TRBV29-1; cdr3_aa: SVEPARGRQETQY
cdr3_length: 12; clone_size: .; j_call: TRBJ1-5; v_call: TRBV7-8; cdr3_aa: ASNLSQDTKPQH
cdr3_length: 14; clone_size: medium-sized; j_call: TRBJ2-1; v_call: TRBV5-4; cdr3_aa: ASSFPSGRSRNEQF
cdr3_length: 11; clone_size: .; j_call: TRBJ2-3; v_call: TRBV28; cdr3_aa: VSSFNSVDTQY
cdr3_length: 11; clone_size: .; j_call: TRBJ1-1; v_call: TRBV28; cdr3_aa: TSTRDRVNAVF
cdr3_length: 14; clone_size: .; j_call: TRBJ2-1; v_call: TRBV19; cdr3_aa: ASSTRLGLLGNKQF
cdr3_length: 11; clone_size: .; j_call: TRBJ2-1; v_call: TRBV11-3; cdr3_aa: ADTSGSGNKQF
cdr3_length: 8; clone_size: .; j_call: TRBJ2-1; v_call: TRBV25-1; cdr3_aa: ASRHFENF
cdr3_length: 12; clone_size: .; j_call: TRBJ2-7; v_call: TRBV4-1; cdr3_aa: ASGHRDRVAKQY
cdr3_length: 12; clone_size: .; j_call: TRBJ1-5; v_call: TRBV6-6; cdr3_aa: ASQGGFGNQPQH
cdr3_length: 15; clone_size: .; j_call: TRBJ2-4; v_call: TRBV5-5; cdr3_aa: ASNLVGVREGSDFQY
cdr3_length: 14; clone_size: .; j_call: TRBJ2-2; v_call: TRBV11-1; cdr3_aa: ASSSVMAGVSGELF
cdr3_length: 11; clone_size: .; j_call: TRBJ2-7; v_call: TRBV11-1; cdr3_aa: ASILGYLRGQY
cdr3_length: 11; clone_size: .; j_call: TRBJ2-7; v_call: TRBV11-3; cdr3_aa: ASSLSGGYEQY
cdr3_length: 11; clone_size: .; j_call: TRBJ2-5; v_call: TRBV11-2; cdr3_aa: ASSSRGAGRPY
cdr3_length: 18; clone_size: .; j_call: TRBJ1-1; v_call: TRBV11-2; cdr3_aa: ASSVRDRGRKKWSNTEPF
cdr3_length: 15; clone_size: .; j_call: TRBJ1-1; v_call: TRBV13; cdr3_aa: ASSLVGFGIGGTETL
cdr3_length: 19; clone_size: .; j_call: TRBJ2-4; v_call: TRBV11-2; cdr3_aa: ASSHAWTFTGTSGRQNIEY
cdr3_length: 14; clone_size: .; j_call: TRBJ2-2; v_call: TRBV11-1; cdr3_aa: ASSRVIVGVSGELF
cdr3_length: 11; clone_size: .; j_call: TRBJ2-5; v_call: TRBV6-5; cdr3_aa: TSNTDRGLTQY
cdr3_length: 13; clone_size: .; j_call: TRBJ1-2; v_call: TRBV12-3/TRBV12-4; cdr3_aa: PSCLGLSHDYGYT
cdr3_length: 15; clone_size: .; j_call: TRBJ2-2; v_call: TRBV6-5; cdr3_aa: ASQGGLAGVVRVELF
cdr3_length: 15; clone_size: .; j_call: TRBJ2-3; v_call: TRBV5-4; cdr3_aa: TSRVDGHPPPTDTHY
cdr3_length: 15; clone_size: once; j_call: TRBJ2-2; v_call: TRBV11-2; cdr3_aa: ASSLEVGTSGTWELF
cdr3_length: 10; clone_size: many; j_call: TRBJ1-5; v_call: TRBV28; cdr3_aa: ASGPGGRPQH
cdr3_length: 14; clone_size: .; j_call: TRBJ1-2; v_call: TRBV12-3/TRBV12-4; cdr3_aa: ASSLTGTDGNYGYT
cdr3_length: 13; clone_size: .; j_call: TRBJ2-7; v_call: TRBV11-2; cdr3_aa: ASSLGRGLTYEYY
cdr3_length: 16; clone_size: .; j_call: TRBJ1-2; v_call: TRBV6-1; cdr3_aa: ASSEQFMVLRSNYGYA
cdr3_length: 13; clone_size: once; j_call: TRBJ1-1; v_call: TRBV12-3/TRBV12-4; cdr3_aa: VGCLRGNVNTEAF
cdr3_length: 16; clone_size: .; j_call: TRBJ2-3; v_call: TRBV4-1; cdr3_aa: ASSQLGMAAEVSDTQY
cdr3_length: 12; clone_size: many; j_call: TRBJ2-5; v_call: TRBV11-3; cdr3_aa: ASRKQGGQETQY
cdr3_length: 13; clone_size: .; j_call: TRBJ1-3; v_call: TRBV11-2; cdr3_aa: AGTLYRETVNTIY
cdr3_length: 13; clone_size: .; j_call: TRBJ2-7; v_call: TRBV14; cdr3_aa: ASSQETGTDYEQY
cdr3_length: 14; clone_size: .; j_call: TRBJ2-1; v_call: TRBV11-2; cdr3_aa: ASSLVTGSSCNEQF
cdr3_length: 13; clone_size: .; j_call: TRBJ2-5; v_call: TRBV7-9; cdr3_aa: ASCQGLNWGKTQY
cdr3_length: 15; clone_size: .; j_call: TRBJ2-1; v_call: TRBV29-1; cdr3_aa: STGGAWGLPSYNEQF
cdr3_length: 12; clone_size: .; j_call: TRBJ2-7; v_call: TRBV11-1; cdr3_aa: ASSRDSGSYEQY
cdr3_length: 14; clone_size: .; j_call: TRBJ2-1; v_call: TRBV4-3; cdr3_aa: AISQDAGSSYNVQF
cdr3_length: 11; clone_size: .; j_call: TRBJ1-2; v_call: TRBV30; cdr3_aa: AWSVDRGRGYT
cdr3_length: 13; clone_size: .; j_call: TRBJ2-7; v_call: TRBV2; cdr3_aa: TCSEATSSDYEQY
cdr3_length: 14; clone_size: .; j_call: TRBJ2-2; v_call: TRBV11-2; cdr3_aa: ASSLYTQLNTGELF
cdr3_length: 13; clone_size: .; j_call: TRBJ2-4; v_call: TRBV5-6; cdr3_aa: ASSQLVVAKNIQY
cdr3_length: 13; clone_size: .; j_call: TRBJ2-1; v_call: TRBV12-3/TRBV12-4; cdr3_aa: ASSLSGTGGLERF
cdr3_length: 13; clone_size: .; j_call: TRBJ2-5; v_call: TRBV10-3; cdr3_aa: ANGESAAGQETQY
cdr3_length: 10; clone_size: once; j_call: TRBJ2-7; v_call: TRBV11-1; cdr3_aa: ATLGYLLEQY
cdr3_length: 16; clone_size: .; j_call: TRBJ2-7; v_call: TRBV4-2; cdr3_aa: ASNQEHLGQGGPREQY
cdr3_length: 13; clone_size: .; j_call: TRBJ2-7; v_call: TRBV6-5; cdr3_aa: ANSDKDSSYYEQY
cdr3_length: 14; clone_size: .; j_call: TRBJ1-1; v_call: TRBV6-5; cdr3_aa: ASSYGGSGRGTGAF
cdr3_length: 12; clone_size: .; j_call: TRBJ1-4; v_call: TRBV5-6; cdr3_aa: ASSLIWLCEKLF
cdr3_length: 15; clone_size: .; j_call: TRBJ1-4; v_call: TRBV4-3; cdr3_aa: AGSQDMGVGTNEKLF
cdr3_length: 13; clone_size: .; j_call: TRBJ2-5; v_call: TRBV5-1; cdr3_aa: ASSFNGTPQETQY